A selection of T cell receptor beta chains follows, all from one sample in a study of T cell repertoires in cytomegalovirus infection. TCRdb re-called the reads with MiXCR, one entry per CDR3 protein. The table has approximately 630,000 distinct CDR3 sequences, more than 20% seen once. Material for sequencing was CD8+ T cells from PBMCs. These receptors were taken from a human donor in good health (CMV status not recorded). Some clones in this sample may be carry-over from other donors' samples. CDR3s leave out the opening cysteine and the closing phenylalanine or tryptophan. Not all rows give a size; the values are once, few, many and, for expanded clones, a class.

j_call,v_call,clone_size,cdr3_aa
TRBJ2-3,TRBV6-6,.,VSSYYLEDTQY
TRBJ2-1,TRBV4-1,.,ANSQPTTVSYNEQF
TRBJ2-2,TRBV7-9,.,ASSRVGNGGENTGELF
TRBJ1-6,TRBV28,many,ASIGDRGLSGSPLH
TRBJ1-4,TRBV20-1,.,SARLQGAVEKLF
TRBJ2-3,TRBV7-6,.,ASSLRGRPGQDTQY
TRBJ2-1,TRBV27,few,ASSRGIYNEQF
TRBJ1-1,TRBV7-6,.,ASSSEGAEAF
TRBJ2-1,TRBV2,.,ATQGASGTYNEQF
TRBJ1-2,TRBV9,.,ASSVAGGYT
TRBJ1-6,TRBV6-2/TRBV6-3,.,ASSDRAGGYNSPLH
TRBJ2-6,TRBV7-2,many,ASSLVRELLFSGANVLT
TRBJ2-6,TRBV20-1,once,SARDKRQGASNVLT
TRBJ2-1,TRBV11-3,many,ASSLAPPGYDQWSEQF
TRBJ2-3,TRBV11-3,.,ASSLGPGHICTDTQY
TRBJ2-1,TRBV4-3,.,ASSPLTSLYNEQF
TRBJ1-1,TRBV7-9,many,ASRAGRGYTEAF
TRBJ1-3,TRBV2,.,ASSPTVPSGNTIY
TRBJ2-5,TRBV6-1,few,ASIGQGAGETQY
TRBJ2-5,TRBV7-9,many,ASSPGTGFLKTQY
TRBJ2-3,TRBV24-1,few,ATAGAGSTDTQY
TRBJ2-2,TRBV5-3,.,ASRDGLAGDSTGELF
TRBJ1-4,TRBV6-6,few,ASSYSQRTTNEKLF
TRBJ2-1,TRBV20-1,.,SARDLWRGGSYNEQF
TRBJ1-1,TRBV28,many,ASSALWSLITEAF
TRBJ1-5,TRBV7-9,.,ASSLAREDDQPQH
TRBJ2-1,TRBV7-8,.,ASSLAGTWNEQF
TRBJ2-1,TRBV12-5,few,ASVSGGEYNEQF
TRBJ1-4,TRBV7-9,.,ASSSDNEKLF
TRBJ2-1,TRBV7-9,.,ASTQGGYNEQF
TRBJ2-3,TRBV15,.,ATSRDRRGQDTQY
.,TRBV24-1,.,ATSDLWGGNTQH
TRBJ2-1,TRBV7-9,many,ASSPPSGLSYNEQF
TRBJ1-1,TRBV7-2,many,ASSLTGVPTEAF
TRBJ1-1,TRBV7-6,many,ASSSQSGLGRENTEAF
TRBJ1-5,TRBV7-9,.,ASSSDSYNQPQH
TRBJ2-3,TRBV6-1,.,ASSEYPRQGTVDTQY
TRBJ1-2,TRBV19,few,ASSISQGSPFNYGYT